The 14 T cell receptor beta chains presented below share a single source sample, sequenced in a study of blood T cells in healthy people across ages. A second PCR, run for about 7 to 11 cycles, used a sample-barcoded 5' primer plus a J-beta primer mix. TCRdb re-analysed the 5' RACE reads in MiXCR, keeping a single row per CDR3 protein. Of just under 550,000 distinct CDR3 sequences listed, under 30% are singletons. These same data were also listed under a study on T cells of mothers and their children.

Sequenced: blood. Source of these receptors: a boy younger than 18 in good health.

The chain employs TRBV6-1 and TRBJ1-2; 8 bases are shared with TRBD1. Germline values: CDR1 MNHNS, CDR2 SASEGT. J lost 1 base, V lost 7 bases, and 14 bases had no gene match. This CDR3 region has 17 residues. The CDR3 nucleotides are TGTGCCAGCACTCGTTCGACAGGGGAACTGGTTAACTATGGCTACACCTTC. This sequence encodes CASTRSTGELVNYGYTF.

This chain uses TRBV6-2 or TRBV6-3 with TRBJ2-5; a weak D match, TRBD1 (6 bases). The CDR3 is 14 residues long. Germline CDR1 reads MNHEY; CDR2 reads SVGEGT. V was cut by 5 bases and J by 1 base, with 11 bases left in between. The chain's CDR3 is CASSRRQVQETQYF. As DNA, the CDR3 is TGTGCCAGCAGTCGCCGACAGGTCCAAGAGACCCAGTACTTC.

The rearrangement uses TRBV7-8 and TRBJ2-5, with 8 bases that match TRBD2. V shed 4 bases and J 2 bases; nucleotides not matched to a gene: 3. Germline V lookup: CDR1 SGHVS, CDR2 FQNEAQ. The length of the CDR3 is 14 residues. The chain's CDR3 is CASSSTSAQETQYF. CDR3 DNA sequence: TGTGCCAGCAGCTCGACTAGCGCACAAGAGACCCAGTACTTC.

This clonotype came up many times. V gene TRBV4-2 combines with J gene TRBJ1-1; D is unclear. CDR1 and CDR2 from the germline V gene are LGHNA and YNFKEQ. Trimming took off 0 bases at V and 2 bases at J, with 4 bases between the two ends. The CDR3 has 13 amino acids. This CDR3 reads CASSQEVNTEAFF. The CDR3 DNA reads as TGTGCCAGCAGCCAAGAGGTTAACACTGAAGCTTTCTTT.

V and J are TRBV19 and TRBJ1-2, with D hard to call. V was trimmed by 5 bases and J by 5 bases, leaving 12 bases between them. The germline gives CDR1 LNHDA, CDR2 SQIVND (reference sequence). The CDR3 totals 13 residues. The CDR3 nucleotides are TGTGCCAGTAGTGATCCCGGATGGTATGGCTACACCTTC. The encoded protein is CASSDPGWYGYTF.

The chain has TRBV20-1 and TRBJ2-1, with TRBD2 matching 8 bases. The length of the CDR3 is 18 residues. The germline gives CDR1 DFQATT, CDR2 SNEGSKA (reference sequence). After removal of 6 bases from V and 4 bases from J, the junction contained 20 bases not matched to a gene. CDR3 DNA sequence: TGCAGTGCGAGCTCCGGGACTAGTGAGAGCCAGACGTACAATGAGCAGTTCTTC. Protein: CSASSGTSESQTYNEQFF.

This clonotype was seen a few times. The chain employs TRBV4-1 and TRBJ2-1; 7 bases map to TRBD1. Trimming at V came to 0 bases and at J to 4 bases, leaving 6 bases not matched to a gene. This CDR3 contains 16 residues. CDR1 is MGHRA and CDR2 is YSYEKL in the germline V gene. The CDR3 region has the DNA TGCGCCAGCAGCCAAGAGGACAGGCCGTTATACAATGAGCAGTTCTTC. As protein: CASSQEDRPLYNEQFF.

The J gene is TRBJ2-5, the V gene TRBV6-1; 7 positions agree with TRBD2. The J segment lost 7 bases and the V segment lost 2 bases, leaving 4 bases of the junction unmatched. Germline CDR1 MNHNS, CDR2 SASEGT. There are 13 residues in the CDR3. The CDR3 DNA is TGTGCCAGCAGTGAAAGGCCTAGCGGGACCCAGTACTTC. Translated, it gives CASSERPSGTQYF.

The chain combines TRBV6-2 or TRBV6-3 with TRBJ1-5; a possible D gene is TRBD1 (6 bases). CDR3 length: 17 residues. Germline V CDR1 and CDR2: MNHEY, SVGEGT. Trimming took 2 bases from V and 0 from J, leaving 14 bases between them. The CDR3 protein is CASSYAQGFYSNQPQHF. DNA for the CDR3: TGTGCCAGCAGTTACGCACAGGGTTTCTATAGCAATCAGCCCCAGCATTTT.

The chain uses TRBV4-1 and TRBJ1-1; D remains ambiguous. V gave up 0 bases and J gave up 1 base, with 6 bases separating them. CDR3 size: 14 residues. Germline loops: CDR1 MGHRA, CDR2 YSYEKL. This CDR3 reads CASSQERGNTEAFF. In DNA, the CDR3 is TGCGCCAGCAGCCAAGAGCGGGGGAACACTGAAGCTTTCTTT.

This sequence joins TRBV18 and TRBJ1-3; tentative D call: TRBD1 (6 bases). Trimming removed 3 bases from V and 0 bases from J, with 15 bases in between. Germline CDR1 is KGHSH and CDR2 is LQKENI. The CDR3 extends over 17 amino acids. The DNA for the CDR3 is TGTGCCAGCTCACCCCAACAAGGGGGGAACTCTGGAAACACCATATATTTT. Translating gives CASSPQQGGNSGNTIYF.

The V and J genes are TRBV2 and TRBJ2-7; perhaps TRBD1 as D (5 bases). V was shortened by 8 bases and J by 0 bases, with 14 bases between the two germline ends. In germline, CDR1 is SNHLY, CDR2 FYNNEI. The CDR3 length is 14 residues. Written as DNA, the CDR3 is TGTGCCAGCTTTCTGGGGCTTAGCTCCTACGAGCAGTACTTC. It yields the protein CASFLGLSSYEQYF. Full variable domain (remainder filled in from reference TRBV2 and TRBJ2-7): EPEVTQTPSHQVTQMGQEVILRCVPISNHLYFYWYRQILGQKVEFLVSFYNNEISEKSEIFDDQFSVERPDGSNFTLKIRSTKLEDSAMYFCASFLGLSSYEQYFGPGTRLTVT.

The chain joins TRBV7-2 to TRBJ1-2, with 7 bases identical to TRBD1. The V segment lost 4 bases and the J segment 8 bases; nucleotides outside the gene matches: 4. The CDR3 has 12 amino acids. Germline V gene lookup returns CDR1 SGHTA and CDR2 FQGNSA. The CDR3 reads CASSYDREGYTF. The CDR3 bases are TGTGCCAGCAGCTACGACAGGGAAGGCTACACCTTC.

This clonotype was seen a handful of times. The CDR3 coding sequence is TGTGCCAGCAGCTTGCATGGCGGGGGGACTAGCACAGATACGCAGTATTTT. Amino acids: CASSLHGGGTSTDTQYF. This chain joins TRBV5-4 and TRBJ2-3; 8 bases line up with TRBD2. The CDR3 runs 17 residues. Trimming took 1 base from V and 0 from J; bases not matched to a gene: 7. Germline CDR1 and CDR2: SGHNT and YYREEE (reference sequence). Using reference TRBV5-4 and TRBJ2-3 for the parts outside the CDR3, the full variable domain is ETGVTQSPTHLIKTRGQQVTLRCSSQSGHNTVSWYQQALGQGPQFIFQYYREEENGRGNFPPRFSGLQFPNYSSELNVNALELDDSALYLCASSLHGGGTSTDTQYFGPGTRLTVL.